Below are 16 T cell receptor beta chains sequenced from a single sample in a study of breast tumors, draining lymph nodes, adjacent tissues. TCRdb independently ran MiXCR on the multiplex PCR reads; one entry per CDR3 protein. The sample yields roughly 80,000 distinct CDR3 sequences, around 20% seen once. Breast cancer patients provided tissue from their axillary draining lymph nodes. The specimen sequenced was axillary lymph node tissue. These receptors all come from a female donor with breast cancer. Some clones in this sample may be carry-over from other donors' samples.

This clonotype appeared many times. This sequence joins TRBV15 and TRBJ1-5; TRBD1 matches at 9 bases. Germline lookup yields CDR1 LNHNV and CDR2 YYDKDF (reference sequence). The CDR3 sequence is 15 residues long. V trimming: 0 bases; J trimming: 9 bases; junction bases outside the gene matches: 6. As DNA, the CDR3 is TGTGCCACCAGCAGAGACCGGGACAGGGCTCGGCCCCAGCATTTT. Protein sequence: CATSRDRDRARPQHF.

This clonotype was counted at least ten times. The gene calls are TRBV11-1 and TRBJ1-5; no reliable D call. The CDR3 length is 15 residues. Germline CDR1 SGHAT, CDR2 FQDESV (reference sequence). Trimming took 2 bases from V and 2 from J, leaving 10 bases between them. The CDR3 nucleotides read TGTGCCAGCAGCTTAAATAGAGATCGCAATCAGCCCCAGCATTTT. It codes for CASSLNRDRNQPQHF.

A note on this clonotype: A junction end diverges from the germline sequence, so it may reflect a read error. The chain combines TRBV28 with TRBJ2-1; D remains unclear. The CDR3 is 14 amino acids. Germline V CDR1 and CDR2: MDHEN, SYDVKM. The CDR3 here is CASSQAAWGNERFF. CDR3 DNA: TGTGCCAGCAGCCAGGCCGCGTGGGGTAATGAGCGGTTCTTC.

This clonotype was counted ten times or more. The gene calls are TRBV6-2 or TRBV6-3 and TRBJ2-7, with 8 bases lining up with TRBD2. Germline V gene sequence: CDR1 MNHEY, CDR2 SVGEGT. The CDR3 is made up of 15 amino acids. The V gene end was trimmed by 4 bases and the J gene end by 3 bases; junction bases not matched to a gene: 8. CDR3 sequence (DNA): TGTGCCAGCAGTTCCGCCGGACTAGCCGACTACGAGCAGTACTTC. This encodes CASSSAGLADYEQYF.

This clonotype was picked up one time. The V call is TRBV30, the J call TRBJ1-5, with D maybe TRBD1 (6 bases). V lost 0 bases and J 2 bases, leaving 11 bases between the germline ends. The CDR3 covers 15 residues. In germline, CDR1 is GTSNPN, CDR2 SVGIG (reference sequence). CDR3 nucleotides: TGTGCCTGGAGTGTAGGGGGGTGGGGCAATCAGCCCCAGCATTTT. It codes for CAWSVGGWGNQPQHF.

This clonotype was seen many times. CDR3 residues: CASSLWGSGNEQFF. The CDR3 DNA reads as TGTGCCAGCAGCTTATGGGGGTCGGGGAATGAGCAGTTCTTC. This chain connects TRBV7-2 to TRBJ2-1; either TRBD1 or TRBD2 may supply D (5 bases each). CDR1 is SGHTA, CDR2 FQGNSA, per germline. The germline V and J ends were trimmed by 2 bases and 7 bases, with 12 bases remaining between them. The CDR3 is 14 residues long.

This clonotype was detected many times. The chain uses TRBV5-1 and TRBJ2-1, with D perhaps matching TRBD1 (6 bases). Trimming shortened V by 4 bases and J by 7 bases, and 18 bases separated the two germline ends. This CDR3 has 15 residues. Germline CDR1 and CDR2: SGHRS and YFSETQ. DNA of the CDR3: TGCGCCAGCAGCGCCTTTGAGGCAGGGGTGAATGAGCAGTTCTTC. This translates into CASSAFEAGVNEQFF. Complete variable domain (other parts from reference TRBV5-1 and TRBJ2-1): KAGVTQTPRYLIKTRGQQVTLSCSPISGHRSVSWYQQTPGQGLQFLFEYFSETQRNKGNFPGRFSGRQFSNSRSEMNVSTLELGDSALYLCASSAFEAGVNEQFFGPGTRLTVL.

This clonotype was detected many times. V and J are TRBV20-1 and TRBJ1-3, with D hard to call. V was trimmed by 1 base and J by 1 base, leaving 5 bases between them. CDR3 length: 13 residues. Germline V gene sequence: CDR1 DFQATT, CDR2 SNEGSKA (reference sequence). DNA of the CDR3: TGCAGTGCTAGAGGACCTTCTGGAAACACCATATATTTT. This translates into CSARGPSGNTIYF.

Of note for this clonotype: This may stem from a read error, because a much larger clone lies one nucleotide away. This sequence joins TRBV6-2 or TRBV6-3 and TRBJ1-2; D unresolved. Trimming took 0 bases from V and 4 from J, leaving 0 bases between them. Germline V gene lookup returns CDR1 MNHEY and CDR2 SVGEGT. CDR3 length equals 11 residues. The CDR3 region has the DNA TGTGCCAGCAGTTACTCCTATGGCTACACCTTC. This codes for CASSYSYGYTF.

This clonotype was found many times. The chain joins TRBV2 to TRBJ1-5, with unresolved D. The CDR3 is 14 residues long. V was clipped by 4 bases and J by 2 bases, with 9 bases between them. Germline values: CDR1 SNHLY, CDR2 FYNNEI. The CDR3 region has the DNA TGTGCCAGCAGTGCCGGGGTGGGCAATCAGCCCCAGCATTTT. This translates into CASSAGVGNQPQHF.

This clonotype was seen many times. The chain is built from TRBV15 and TRBJ2-3; 10 bases agree with TRBD2. V lost 0 bases to trimming and J lost 5 bases; unmatched junction nucleotides: 8. The CDR3 runs 17 residues. Germline CDR1 LNHNV, CDR2 YYDKDF (reference sequence). As DNA, the CDR3 is TGTGCCACCAGCAGAGATGTAGCGGGAGGAAAGGGAGATACGCAGTATTTT. It codes for CATSRDVAGGKGDTQYF.

This clonotype was recorded at least ten times. The chain has TRBV4-2 and TRBJ1-6, with D unresolved. Germline loops: CDR1 LGHNA, CDR2 YNFKEQ. V was pared by 0 bases and J by 7 bases, with 4 bases between. This CDR3 is built from 13 residues. CDR3 DNA sequence: TGTGCCAGCAGCCAAGACAAAAATTCACCCCTCCACTTT. Translated: CASSQDKNSPLHF.

This clonotype was seen at least ten times. The chain carries TRBV19 and TRBJ2-7; tentatively, D is TRBD1 (5 bases). This CDR3 has 13 residues. V dropped 6 bases and J dropped 4 bases, with 13 bases sitting between them. Germline V gives CDR1 LNHDA, CDR2 SQIVND (reference sequence). The CDR3 region is CASSETTGYEQYF. In nucleotides, the CDR3 is TGTGCCAGTAGCGAGACCACAGGTTACGAGCAGTACTTC.

This clonotype was seen repeatedly, ten times or more. This chain connects TRBV19 to TRBJ1-3; no firm D call. V lost 4 bases to trimming and J lost 0 bases, with 13 bases between them. Per the germline V gene, CDR1 is LNHDA and CDR2 is SQIVND (reference sequence). The CDR3 is 16 amino acids. This chain's CDR3 is CASSKSVRNSGNTIYF. The CDR3 nucleotides are TGTGCCAGTAGTAAGTCGGTCCGCAACTCTGGAAACACCATATATTTT.

Many counts were recorded for this clonotype. The genes are TRBV7-6 and TRBJ2-7, with D perhaps TRBD2 (5 bases). This CDR3 has 15 amino acids. The germline CDR1 and CDR2 sequences are SGHVS and FNYEAQ. The ends were cut back, 5 bases at V and 0 bases at J, with 14 bases in the middle. Here the CDR3 DNA reads TGTGCCAGCAGCCCCGGGGTAGCTCTCTCCTACGAGCAGTACTTC. Its protein product is CASSPGVALSYEQYF. Combining the CDR3 with reference TRBV7-6 and TRBJ2-7 gives the whole variable domain GAGVSQSPRYKVTKRGQDVALRCDPISGHVSLYWYRQALGQGPEFLTYFNYEAQQDKSGLPNDRFSAERPEGSISTLTIQRTEQRDSAMYRCASSPGVALSYEQYFGPGTRLTVT.

This clonotype was observed at least ten times. The CDR3 DNA reads as TGCAGTGCTAGAGATGCGGGTCGGGGGACATATAGCAATCAGCCCCAGCATTTT. This gives the protein CSARDAGRGTYSNQPQHF. This chain links TRBV20-1 with TRBJ1-5; D might be TRBD1 (6 bases). The V end was cut by 0 bases, the J end by 0 bases, with 18 bases between. Germline V gene sequence: CDR1 DFQATT, CDR2 SNEGSKA (reference sequence). The CDR3 consists of 18 residues.